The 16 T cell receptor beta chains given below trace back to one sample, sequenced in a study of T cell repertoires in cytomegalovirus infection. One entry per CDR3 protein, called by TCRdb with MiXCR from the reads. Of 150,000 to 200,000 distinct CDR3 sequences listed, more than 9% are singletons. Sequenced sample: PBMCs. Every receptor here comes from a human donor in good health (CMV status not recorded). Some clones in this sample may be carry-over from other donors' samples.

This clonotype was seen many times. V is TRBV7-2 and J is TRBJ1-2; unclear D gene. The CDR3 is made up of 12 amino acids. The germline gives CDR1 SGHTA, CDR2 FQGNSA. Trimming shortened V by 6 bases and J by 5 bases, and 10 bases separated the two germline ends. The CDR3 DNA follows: TGTGCCAGCAGTACCCTGGGGTATGGCTACACCTTC. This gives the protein CASSTLGYGYTF.

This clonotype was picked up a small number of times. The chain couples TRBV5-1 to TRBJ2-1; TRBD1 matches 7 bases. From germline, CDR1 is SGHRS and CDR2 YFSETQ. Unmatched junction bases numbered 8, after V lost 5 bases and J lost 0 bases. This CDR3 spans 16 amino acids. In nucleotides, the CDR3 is TGCGCCAGCAGTTCAGGGGGATTGAGCTCCTACAATGAGCAGTTCTTC. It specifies CASSSGGLSSYNEQFF.

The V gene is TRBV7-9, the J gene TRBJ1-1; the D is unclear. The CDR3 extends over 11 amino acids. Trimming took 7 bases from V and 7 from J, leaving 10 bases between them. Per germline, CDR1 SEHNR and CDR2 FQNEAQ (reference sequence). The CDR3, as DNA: TGTGCCAGCACGGGGTCGGGTGAAGCTTTCTTT. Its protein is CASTGSGEAFF.

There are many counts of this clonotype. Here the CDR3 DNA reads TGTGCCAGCAGCTTTGCGTTCGGACTAGCGGGTTCCGGGGAGCTGTTTTTT. Its translation is CASSFAFGLAGSGELFF. The chain joins TRBV7-2 to TRBJ2-2, with 11 bases lining up with TRBD2. The length of the CDR3 is 17 residues. The V segment lost 3 bases and the J segment 6 bases; nucleotides outside the gene matches: 9. Germline CDR1 SGHTA, CDR2 FQGNSA. Combining the CDR3 with reference TRBV7-2 and TRBJ2-2 gives the whole variable domain GAGVSQSPSNKVTEKGKDVELRCDPISGHTALYWYRQSLGQGLEFLIYFQGNSAPDKSGLPSDRFSAERTGGSVSTLTIQRTQQEDSAVYLCASSFAFGLAGSGELFFGEGSRLTVL.

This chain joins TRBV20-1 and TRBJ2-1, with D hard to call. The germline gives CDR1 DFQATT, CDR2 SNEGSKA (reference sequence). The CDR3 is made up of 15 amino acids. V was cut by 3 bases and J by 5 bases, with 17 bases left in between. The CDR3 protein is CSASYFRANHNEQFF. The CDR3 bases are TGCAGTGCTAGCTACTTTAGGGCCAACCACAATGAGCAGTTCTTC.

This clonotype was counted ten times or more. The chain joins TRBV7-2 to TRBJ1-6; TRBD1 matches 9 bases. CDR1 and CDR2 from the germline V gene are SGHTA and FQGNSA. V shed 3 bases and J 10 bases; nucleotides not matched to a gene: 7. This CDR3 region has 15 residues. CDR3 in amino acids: CASSFQQGAGSPLHF. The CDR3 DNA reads TGTGCCAGCAGCTTCCAACAGGGGGCGGGATCACCCCTCCACTTT.

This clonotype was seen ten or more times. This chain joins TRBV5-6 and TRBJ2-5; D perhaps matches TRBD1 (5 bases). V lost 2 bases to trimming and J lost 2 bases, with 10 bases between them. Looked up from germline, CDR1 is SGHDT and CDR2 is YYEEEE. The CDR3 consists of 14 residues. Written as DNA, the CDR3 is TGTGCCAGCAGCTTAAGGAACAGGCAAGAGACCCAGTACTTC. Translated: CASSLRNRQETQYF.

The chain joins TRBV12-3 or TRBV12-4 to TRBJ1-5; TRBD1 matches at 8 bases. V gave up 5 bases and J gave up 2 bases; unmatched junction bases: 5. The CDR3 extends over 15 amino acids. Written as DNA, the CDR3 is TGTGCCAGCAGTCCGACAGGGGCGGGCAATCAGCCCCAGCATTTT. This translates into CASSPTGAGNQPQHF.

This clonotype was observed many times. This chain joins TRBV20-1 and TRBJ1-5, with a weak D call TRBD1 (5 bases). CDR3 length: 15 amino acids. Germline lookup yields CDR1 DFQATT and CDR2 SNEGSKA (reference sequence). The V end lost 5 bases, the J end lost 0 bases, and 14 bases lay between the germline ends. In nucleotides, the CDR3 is TGCAGTGCTGGCGAGGGGCCATATAGCAATCAGCCCCAGCATTTT. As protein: CSAGEGPYSNQPQHF.

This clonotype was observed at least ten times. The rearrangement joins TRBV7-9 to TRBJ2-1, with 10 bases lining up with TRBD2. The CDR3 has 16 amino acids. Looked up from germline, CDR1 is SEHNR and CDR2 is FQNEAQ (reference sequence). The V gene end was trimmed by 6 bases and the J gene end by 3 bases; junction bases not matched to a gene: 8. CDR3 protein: CASRKGGLAHYNEQFF. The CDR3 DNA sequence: TGTGCCAGCAGAAAGGGGGGACTAGCGCACTACAATGAGCAGTTCTTC.

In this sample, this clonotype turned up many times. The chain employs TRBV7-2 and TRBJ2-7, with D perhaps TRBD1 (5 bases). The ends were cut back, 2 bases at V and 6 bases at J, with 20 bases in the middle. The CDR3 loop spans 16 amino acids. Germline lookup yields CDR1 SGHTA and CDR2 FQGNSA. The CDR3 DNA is TGTGCCAGCAGCTTATTCCTACCTCAGGGATCGTCCGAGCAGTACTTC. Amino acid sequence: CASSLFLPQGSSEQYF.

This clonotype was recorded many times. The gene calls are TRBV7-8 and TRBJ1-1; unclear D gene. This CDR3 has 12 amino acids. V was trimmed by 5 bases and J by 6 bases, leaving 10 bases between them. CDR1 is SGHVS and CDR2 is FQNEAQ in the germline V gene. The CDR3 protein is CASSPRSAEAFF. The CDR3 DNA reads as TGTGCCAGCAGCCCCCGGTCAGCTGAAGCTTTCTTT.

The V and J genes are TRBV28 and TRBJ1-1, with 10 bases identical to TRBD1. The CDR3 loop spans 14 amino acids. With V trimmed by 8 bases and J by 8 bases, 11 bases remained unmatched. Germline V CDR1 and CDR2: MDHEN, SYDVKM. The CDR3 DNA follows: TGTGCCAGCGTCTCCGGGACAGGGGTCCTCGAAGCTTTCTTT. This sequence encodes CASVSGTGVLEAFF.

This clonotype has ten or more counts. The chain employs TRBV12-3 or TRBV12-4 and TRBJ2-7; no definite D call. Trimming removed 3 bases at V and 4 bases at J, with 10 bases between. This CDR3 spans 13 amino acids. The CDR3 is CASSFSLGYEQYF. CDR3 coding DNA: TGTGCCAGCAGTTTTAGTTTGGGGTACGAGCAGTACTTC.

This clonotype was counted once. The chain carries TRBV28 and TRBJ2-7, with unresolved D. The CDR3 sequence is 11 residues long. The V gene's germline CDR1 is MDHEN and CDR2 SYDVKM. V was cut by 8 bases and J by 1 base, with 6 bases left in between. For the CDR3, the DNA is TGTGCCAGCCACCAGTCCTACGAGCAGTACTTC. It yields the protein CASHQSYEQYF.

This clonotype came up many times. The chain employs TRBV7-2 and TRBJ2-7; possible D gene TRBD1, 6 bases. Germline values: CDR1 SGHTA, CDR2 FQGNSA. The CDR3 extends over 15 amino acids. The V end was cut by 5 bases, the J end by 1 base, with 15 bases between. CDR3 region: CASSPRPGQSYEQYF. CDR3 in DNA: TGTGCCAGCAGCCCCCGCCCGGGACAATCCTACGAGCAGTACTTC.